This T cell receptor (beta chain) emerged from a study of blood T cell repertoires in COVID-19. The CDR3 consists of 14 residues. Per germline, CDR1 MNHNS and CDR2 SASEGT. V lost 2 bases, J lost 3 bases, and 11 bases lay in between. Repertoires were generated with immunoSEQ multiplex PCR, while TCRdb's copy carries only in-frame clones and drops some. The sample contains fewer than 150,000 clones, about 83% of which appear only once. Sequencing input: peripheral blood. The sequence was obtained from a human donor in a cohort sampled during active COVID-19. This chain links TRBV6-1 with TRBJ2-7; D gene unclear. CDR3 residues: CASSERTVRYEQYF. In DNA, the CDR3 is TGTGCCAGCAGTGAACGCACAGTTCGCTACGAGCAGTACTTC.